This entry is about one TCR beta chain. This clone showed up just once. No antigen is known for it. Per-base qualities were not stored, and no clone one base away is much larger. The time point label corresponds to: about 28 days (+/-7) after the second vaccine dose. The treatment or condition label corresponds to: meningococcal conjugate vaccine given as trial control. Vaccinee samples came from UK trials COV001 and COV002, including a single-blind randomized controlled phase 2/3 trial of AZD1222 (ChAdOx1 nCoV-19) in healthy adults. For TCRbeta chain sequencing, PBMC samples from trial participants were taken at day 0 and at day 28 after the second dose. These data belong to a study of T cell responses to AZD1222 COVID-19 vaccine (dated by TCRdb to the early 2020s). Regarding the research as a whole: TCR sequencing covered fewer than 250 trial participants: nearly 210 given two doses of AZD1222 and some 25 given two doses of MenACWY control vaccine. Enrollment into the trials was organized by age into subgroups of 18-55, 56-69 and 70-plus years, and those subgroups contained approximately 160, 26 and 62 TCR-sequenced participants, respectively. The paper as a whole reports these results and caveats: Because no samples from the day 14 peak response were available, repertoires could be characterized only after the peak T cell response. CD4 TCRs associated with the vaccine covered the entire spike protein, and the dominant responses were in regions 160-218 and 743-854. Participants were mostly white British, with more females than males. The authors suggested clonal diversity may have been underestimated. Reportedly, almost half of the unique spike-specific TCRs recognized epitopes lying outside the regions that are mutated in the B.1.351 and B.1.1.7 variants. Spike-specific TCR breadth and depth rose significantly after two AZD1222 doses compared with day 0 and with MenACWY recipients. Conclusions about previously exposed vaccinees were limited because only a handful of AZD1222 recipients were SARS-CoV-2 seropositive at baseline. The 56-69-year group was small, and its depth increase did not reach significance, likely because of low power.

The CDR3 regions of human TCRbeta chains were subjected to immunosequencing. In the paper's pipeline: Repertoire TCRs were matched against a reference library of SARS-CoV-2-specific TCRs generated with the MIRA antigen-specificity platform. Breadth was defined as the fraction of unique TCRs that were SARS-CoV-2-associated. Depth was defined as the fraction of total T cells that were SARS-CoV-2-associated. Each spike-specific TCR was assigned to its reactive spike region and to a CD4 or CD8 class using the MIRA data. Log10-transformed breadth and depth values were compared by one-way ANOVA with Sidak's multiple comparisons tests. Entries here come from immuneACCESS through TCRdb and include only in-frame sequences with V and J called. Some clones fail to appear in such tables; in the studies checked, an unresolved V gene covers under half of the shortfall, and the cause of the remainder is unknown. V and J calls and clone size come straight from that table; D and trimming were deduced from the DNA. The sample table lists roughly 200,000 clones, approximately 94% of them with a count of one. Clones ranked in the top ten supply 1.7% of the sample.

The junction shows trimming of 0 bases on V and 3 bases on J, plus 9 bases between the germline ends. Sequences MGHRA (CDR1) and YSYEKL (CDR2) are obtained from the germline V gene. From cysteine to phenylalanine, the CDR3 is 15 amino acids long. Just the 45-base CDR3 DNA is kept, in frame starting at base 1. The chain uses TRBV4-1 and TRBJ2-1, and possibly TRBD2, on 5 matching bases. This sequence originates from an adult who received the MenACWY meningococcal vaccine as a control. Sequencing was performed on peripheral blood, taken 28 days after the second dose of the MenACWY control vaccine. In nucleotides, the sequence is TGCGCCAGCAGCCAAGATCGAGACTACTACAATGAGCAGTTCTTC. This sequence encodes CASSQDRDYYNEQFF.